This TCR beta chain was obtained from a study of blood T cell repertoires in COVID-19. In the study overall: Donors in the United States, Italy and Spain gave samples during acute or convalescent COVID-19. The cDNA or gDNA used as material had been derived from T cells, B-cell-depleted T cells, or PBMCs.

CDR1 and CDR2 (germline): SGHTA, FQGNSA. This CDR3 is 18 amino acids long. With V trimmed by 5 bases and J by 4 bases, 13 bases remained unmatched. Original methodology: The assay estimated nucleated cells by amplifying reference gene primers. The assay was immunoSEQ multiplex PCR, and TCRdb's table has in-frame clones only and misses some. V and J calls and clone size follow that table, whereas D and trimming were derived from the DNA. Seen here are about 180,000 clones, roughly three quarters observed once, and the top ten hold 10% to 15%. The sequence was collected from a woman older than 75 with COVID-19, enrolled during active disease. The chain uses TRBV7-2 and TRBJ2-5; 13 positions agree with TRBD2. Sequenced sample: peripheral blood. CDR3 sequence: CASSLPLLAGGLGETQYF. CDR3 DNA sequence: TGTGCCAGCAGCCTACCCTTACTAGCGGGAGGGCTGGGAGAGACCCAGTACTTC.